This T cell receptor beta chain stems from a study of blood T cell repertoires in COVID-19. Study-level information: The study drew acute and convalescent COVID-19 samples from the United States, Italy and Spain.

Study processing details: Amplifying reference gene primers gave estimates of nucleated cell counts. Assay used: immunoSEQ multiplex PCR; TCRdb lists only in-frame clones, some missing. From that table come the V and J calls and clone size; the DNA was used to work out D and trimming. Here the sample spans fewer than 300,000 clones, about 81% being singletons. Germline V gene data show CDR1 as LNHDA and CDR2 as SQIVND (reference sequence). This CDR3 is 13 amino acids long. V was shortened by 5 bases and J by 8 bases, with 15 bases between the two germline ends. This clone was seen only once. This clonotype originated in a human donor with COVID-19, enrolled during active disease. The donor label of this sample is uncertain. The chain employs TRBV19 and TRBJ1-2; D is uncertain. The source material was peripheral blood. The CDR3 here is CASSPPRREGYTF. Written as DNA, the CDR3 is TGTGCCAGTAGTCCCCCGAGGAGGGAAGGCTACACCTTC.